What follows is one T cell receptor beta chain and its context. What it binds is unknown. Primers included in the PCR were 60 Vbeta and 13 Jbeta primers. The data were produced by immunoSEQ multiplex PCR, yet TCRdb's version contains in-frame clones alone and is incomplete. In the table there are 100,000 to 150,000 clones, around 80% of which are singletons. These data originate in a study of cytomegalovirus exposure and HLA in healthy donors. Study conclusions and caveats: Prior analysis indicated that the majority of TCR beta V segments exhibited productivity approximately 87% or approximately 30% of the time.

The CDR3 spans 15 residues. In germline, CDR1 is SGHTA, CDR2 FQGTGA. Trimming pared 2 bases from V and 4 bases from J, leaving 12 bases between. Sequences were obtained from PBMCs. The chain employs TRBV7-3 and TRBJ2-1; D call uncertain. The receptor comes from a man younger than 45 in good health and CMV-seropositive. The CDR3 sequence is CASSLPGASYNEQFF. The CDR3 bases are TGTGCCAGCAGCTTACCCGGTGCCTCATACAATGAGCAGTTCTTC.